The T cell receptor (beta chain) under discussion was sequenced for a study of T cell responses to AZD1222 COVID-19 vaccine. Study-level findings and limits: Just a handful of AZD1222 recipients were seropositive at baseline. Along spike, vaccine-associated CD4 TCRs were found throughout, with dominance at 160-218 and 743-854. Most donors were white British, females outnumbered males, and clonal diversity was possibly underestimated.

Using immunoSEQ multiplex PCR, the repertoire was profiled, and TCRdb retains in-frame clones only, with some absent. The data show tens of thousands of clones, 90% seen once. Comment on this clone: Its antigen is currently unknown.

Germline lookup yields CDR1 MNHEY and CDR2 SVGAGI. The CDR3 has 14 amino acids. V lost 6 bases, J lost 6 bases, and 7 bases stayed unmatched. The V gene is TRBV6-5, the J gene TRBJ2-7; 11 bases fit TRBD1. The clonotype was recovered from an adult in good health. Sequenced material: peripheral blood, taken on day 0 of AZD1222 vaccination. The CDR3 DNA reads as TGTGCCAGCAGGGACAGGGGGCGTACGCGCGAGCAGTACTTC. Encoded protein: CASRDRGRTREQYF.